Included here is one T cell receptor (beta chain) sequence, with context. This table comes from immunoSEQ multiplex PCR, and its TCRdb copy is limited to in-frame clones, with some not included. This sample carries approximately 840,000 clones, around 96% of them seen once, and the ten largest clones take 0.2% to 0.25%. These data are taken from a study of shared clonotypes between healthy human individuals. Germline V gene data show CDR1 as SQVTM and CDR2 as ANQGSEA. V was trimmed by 3 bases and J by 6 bases, leaving 11 bases between them. This CDR3 spans 13 amino acids. Positively selected for CCR7, the CD45RO-negative cells used as naive CD8 cells excluded terminally differentiated effector memory CD45RA+ cells.

This receptor was identified in a man under 40 in good health. The rearrangement uses TRBV29-1 and TRBJ2-2, with D tentatively TRBD2 (6 bases). The sample was naive CD8+ T cells sorted from blood. The CDR3 sequence: CSVERDGPGELFF. CDR3 nucleotide sequence: TGCAGCGTTGAGCGGGATGGTCCCGGGGAGCTGTTTTTT.